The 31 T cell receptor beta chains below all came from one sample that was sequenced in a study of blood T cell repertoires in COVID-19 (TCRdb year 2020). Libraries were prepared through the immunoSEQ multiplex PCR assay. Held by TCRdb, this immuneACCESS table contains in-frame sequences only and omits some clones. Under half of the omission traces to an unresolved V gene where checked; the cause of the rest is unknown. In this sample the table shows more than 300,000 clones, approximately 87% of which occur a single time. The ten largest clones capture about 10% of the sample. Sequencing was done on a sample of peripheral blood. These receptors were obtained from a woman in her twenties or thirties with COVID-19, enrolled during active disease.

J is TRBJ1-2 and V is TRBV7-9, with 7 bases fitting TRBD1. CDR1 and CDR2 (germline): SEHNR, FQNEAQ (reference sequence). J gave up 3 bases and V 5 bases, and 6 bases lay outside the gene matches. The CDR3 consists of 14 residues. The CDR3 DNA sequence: TGTGCCAGCAGCCGGACAGGCGGGGACTATGGCTACACCTTC. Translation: CASSRTGGDYGYTF.

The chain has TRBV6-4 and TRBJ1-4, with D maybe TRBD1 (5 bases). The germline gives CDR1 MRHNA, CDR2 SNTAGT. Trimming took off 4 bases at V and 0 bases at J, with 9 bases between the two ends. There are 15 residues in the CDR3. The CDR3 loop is CASSATGATNEKLFF. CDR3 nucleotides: TGTGCCAGCAGTGCAACAGGAGCAACTAATGAAAAACTGTTTTTT.

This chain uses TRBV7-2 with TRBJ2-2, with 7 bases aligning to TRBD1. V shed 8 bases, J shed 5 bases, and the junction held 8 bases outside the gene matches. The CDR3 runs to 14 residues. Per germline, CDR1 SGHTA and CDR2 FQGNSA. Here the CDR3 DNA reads TGTGCCAGCCTCGGACAGGCCATAACCGGGGAGCTGTTTTTT. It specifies CASLGQAITGELFF.

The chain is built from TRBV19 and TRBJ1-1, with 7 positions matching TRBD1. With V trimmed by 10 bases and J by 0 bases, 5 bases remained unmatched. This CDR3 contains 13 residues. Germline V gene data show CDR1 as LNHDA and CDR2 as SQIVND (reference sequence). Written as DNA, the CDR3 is TGTGCCATCAAACAGGGGTTGAACACTGAAGCTTTCTTT. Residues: CAIKQGLNTEAFF.

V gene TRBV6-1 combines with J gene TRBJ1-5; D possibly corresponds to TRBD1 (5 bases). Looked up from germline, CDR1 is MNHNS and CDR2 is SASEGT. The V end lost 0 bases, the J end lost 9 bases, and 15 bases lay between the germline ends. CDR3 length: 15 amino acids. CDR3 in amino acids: CASSEAAVGEGPQHF. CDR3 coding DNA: TGTGCCAGCAGTGAAGCAGCCGTGGGGGAGGGGCCCCAGCATTTT.

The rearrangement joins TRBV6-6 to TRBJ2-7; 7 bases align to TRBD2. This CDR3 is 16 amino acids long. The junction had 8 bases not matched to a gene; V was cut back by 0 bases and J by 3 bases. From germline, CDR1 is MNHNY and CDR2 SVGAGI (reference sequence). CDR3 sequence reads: CASSYSPGRGDYEQYF. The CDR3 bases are TGTGCCAGCAGTTACTCGCCCGGACGGGGGGACTACGAGCAGTACTTC.

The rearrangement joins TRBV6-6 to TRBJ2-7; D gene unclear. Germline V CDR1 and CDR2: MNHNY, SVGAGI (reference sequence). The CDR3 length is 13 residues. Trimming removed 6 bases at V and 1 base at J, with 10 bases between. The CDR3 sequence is CASSPESSYEQYF. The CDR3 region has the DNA TGTGCCAGCAGCCCCGAGAGTTCCTACGAGCAGTACTTC.

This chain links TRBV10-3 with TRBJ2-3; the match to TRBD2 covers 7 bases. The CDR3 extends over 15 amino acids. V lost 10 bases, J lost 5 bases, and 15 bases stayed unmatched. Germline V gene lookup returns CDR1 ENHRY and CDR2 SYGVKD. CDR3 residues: CATSQEREAKDTQYF. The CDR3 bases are TGTGCCACCTCCCAGGAGCGGGAAGCGAAAGATACGCAGTATTTT.

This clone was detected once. The CDR3: CASSQSGSDLGEQFF. Here the CDR3 DNA reads TGCGCCAGCAGCCAATCCGGGTCCGATTTGGGTGAGCAGTTCTTC. The genes are TRBV4-3 and TRBJ2-1; D is unclear. This CDR3 is 15 amino acids long. Germline CDR1 LGHNA, CDR2 YSLEER. V lost 2 bases, J lost 9 bases, and 17 bases lay in between.

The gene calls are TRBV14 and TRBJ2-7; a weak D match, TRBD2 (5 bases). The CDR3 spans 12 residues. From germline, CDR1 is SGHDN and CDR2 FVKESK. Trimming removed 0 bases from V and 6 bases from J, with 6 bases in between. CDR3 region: CASSQDRGEQYF. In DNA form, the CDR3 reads TGTGCCAGCAGCCAAGATCGGGGCGAGCAGTACTTC.

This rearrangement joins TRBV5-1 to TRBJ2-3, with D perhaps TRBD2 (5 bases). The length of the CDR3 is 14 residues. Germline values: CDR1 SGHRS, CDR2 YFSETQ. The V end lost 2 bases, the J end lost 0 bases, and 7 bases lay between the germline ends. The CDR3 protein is CASSLRLSTDTQYF. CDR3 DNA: TGCGCCAGCAGCTTACGACTAAGCACAGATACGCAGTATTTT.

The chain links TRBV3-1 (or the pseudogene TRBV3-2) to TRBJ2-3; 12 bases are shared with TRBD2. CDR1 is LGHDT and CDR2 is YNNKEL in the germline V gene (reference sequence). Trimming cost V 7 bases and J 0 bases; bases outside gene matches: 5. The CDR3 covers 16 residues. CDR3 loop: CASTYGTSGSTDTQYF. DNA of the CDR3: TGTGCCAGCACCTACGGGACTAGCGGGAGCACAGATACGCAGTATTTT.

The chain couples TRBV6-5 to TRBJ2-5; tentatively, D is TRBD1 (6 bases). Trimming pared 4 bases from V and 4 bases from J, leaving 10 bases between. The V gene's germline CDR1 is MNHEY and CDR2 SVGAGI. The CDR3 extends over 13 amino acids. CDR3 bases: TGTGCCAGCAGTTTCCGCAGGGGAGAGACCCAGTACTTC. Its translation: CASSFRRGETQYF.

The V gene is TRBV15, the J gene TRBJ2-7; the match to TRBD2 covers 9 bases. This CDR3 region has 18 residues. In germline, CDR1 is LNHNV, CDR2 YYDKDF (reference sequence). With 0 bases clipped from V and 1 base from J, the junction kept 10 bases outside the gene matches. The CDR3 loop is CATSRDPVGSGGSYEQYF. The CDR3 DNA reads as TGTGCCACCAGCAGAGATCCGGTTGGCAGCGGGGGGTCCTACGAGCAGTACTTC.

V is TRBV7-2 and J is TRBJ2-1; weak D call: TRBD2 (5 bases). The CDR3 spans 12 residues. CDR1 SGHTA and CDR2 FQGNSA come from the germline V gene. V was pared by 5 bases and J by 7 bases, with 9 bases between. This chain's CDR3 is CASSPQRNEQFF. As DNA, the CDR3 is TGTGCCAGCAGCCCCCAGCGGAATGAGCAGTTCTTC.

CDR3 in amino acids: CASSLQGREGYGYTF. CDR3 nucleotides: TGTGCCAGCAGCCTTCAGGGAAGGGAAGGGTATGGCTACACCTTC. The chain is built from TRBV3-1 (or the pseudogene TRBV3-2) and TRBJ1-2; D is possibly TRBD1 (5 bases). CDR3 size: 15 residues. Trimming shortened V by 4 bases and J by 5 bases, and 17 bases separated the two germline ends. Germline-derived CDR1 and CDR2 are LGHDT and YNNKEL (reference sequence).

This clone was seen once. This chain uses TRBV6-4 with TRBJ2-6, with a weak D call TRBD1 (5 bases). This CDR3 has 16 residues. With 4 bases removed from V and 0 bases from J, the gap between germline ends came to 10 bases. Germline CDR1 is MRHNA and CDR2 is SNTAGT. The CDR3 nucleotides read TGTGCCAGCAGTGCGACAGCCTTCTCTGGGGCCAACGTCCTGACTTTC. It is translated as CASSATAFSGANVLTF.

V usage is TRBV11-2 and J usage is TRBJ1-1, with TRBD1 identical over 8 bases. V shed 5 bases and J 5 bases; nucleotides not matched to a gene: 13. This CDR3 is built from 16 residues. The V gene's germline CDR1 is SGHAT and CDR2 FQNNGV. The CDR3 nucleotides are TGTGCCAGCAGCCCCGCCTCCGGACAGGGAAGGACTGAAGCTTTCTTT. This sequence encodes CASSPASGQGRTEAFF.

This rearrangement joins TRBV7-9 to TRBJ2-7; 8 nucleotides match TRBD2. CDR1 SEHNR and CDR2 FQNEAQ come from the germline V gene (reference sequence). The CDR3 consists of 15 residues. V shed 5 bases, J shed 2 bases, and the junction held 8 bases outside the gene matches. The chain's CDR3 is CASSISGTDPYEQYF. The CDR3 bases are TGTGCCAGCAGCATTAGCGGGACGGATCCCTACGAGCAGTACTTC.

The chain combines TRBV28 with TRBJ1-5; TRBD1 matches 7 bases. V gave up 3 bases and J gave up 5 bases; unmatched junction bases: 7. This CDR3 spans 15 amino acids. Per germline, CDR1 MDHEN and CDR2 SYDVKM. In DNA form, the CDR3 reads TGTGCCAGCAGTTTGGGGACAGCCTTACATCAGCCCCAGCATTTT. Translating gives CASSLGTALHQPQHF.

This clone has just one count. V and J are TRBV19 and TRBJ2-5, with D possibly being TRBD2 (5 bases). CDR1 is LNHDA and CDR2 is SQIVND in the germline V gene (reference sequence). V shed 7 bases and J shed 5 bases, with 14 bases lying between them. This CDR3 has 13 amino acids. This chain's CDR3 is CASKPVGSETQYF. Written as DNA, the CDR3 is TGTGCCAGTAAGCCGGTGGGGAGTGAGACCCAGTACTTC.

CDR3 in amino acids: CASSLGTSGSTDTQYF. The CDR3 nucleotides read TGTGCCAGCAGCCTCGGGACTAGCGGGAGCACAGATACGCAGTATTTT. The V call is TRBV9, the J call TRBJ2-3; 12 bases are shared with TRBD2. V shed 4 bases and J 0 bases; nucleotides not matched to a gene: 3. This CDR3 has 16 amino acids. Germline CDR1 and CDR2: SGDLS and YYNGEE. Together with reference TRBV9 and TRBJ2-3, the CDR3 gives the full variable domain: DSGVTQTPKHLITATGQRVTLRCSPRSGDLSVYWYQQSLDQGLQFLIQYYNGEERAKGNILERFSAQQFPDLHSELNLSSLELGDSALYFCASSLGTSGSTDTQYFGPGTRLTVL.

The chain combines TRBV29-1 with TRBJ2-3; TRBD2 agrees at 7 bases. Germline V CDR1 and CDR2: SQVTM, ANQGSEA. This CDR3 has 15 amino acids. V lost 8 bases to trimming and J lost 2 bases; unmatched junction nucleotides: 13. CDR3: CSLSTASGNTDTQYF. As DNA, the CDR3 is TGCAGCCTCAGCACGGCTAGCGGAAACACAGATACGCAGTATTTT.

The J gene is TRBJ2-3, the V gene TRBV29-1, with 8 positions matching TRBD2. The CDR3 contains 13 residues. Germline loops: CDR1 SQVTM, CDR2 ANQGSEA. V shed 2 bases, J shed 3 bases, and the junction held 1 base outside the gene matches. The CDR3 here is CSVESGGTDTQYF. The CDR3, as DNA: TGCAGCGTTGAATCGGGAGGGACAGATACGCAGTATTTT.

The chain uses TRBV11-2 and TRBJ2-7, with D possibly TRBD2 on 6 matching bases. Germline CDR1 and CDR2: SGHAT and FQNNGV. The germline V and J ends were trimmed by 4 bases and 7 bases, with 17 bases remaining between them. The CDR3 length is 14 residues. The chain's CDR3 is CASSSSGFLREQYF. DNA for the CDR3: TGTGCCAGCAGCTCAAGCGGGTTCCTTCGGGAGCAGTACTTC.

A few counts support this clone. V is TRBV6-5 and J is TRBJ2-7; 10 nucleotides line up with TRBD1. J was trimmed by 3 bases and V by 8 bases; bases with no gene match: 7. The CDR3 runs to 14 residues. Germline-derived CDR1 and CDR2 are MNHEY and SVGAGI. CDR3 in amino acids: CASARDRGVYEQYF. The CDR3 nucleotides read TGTGCCAGCGCCCGGGACAGGGGCGTCTACGAGCAGTACTTC.

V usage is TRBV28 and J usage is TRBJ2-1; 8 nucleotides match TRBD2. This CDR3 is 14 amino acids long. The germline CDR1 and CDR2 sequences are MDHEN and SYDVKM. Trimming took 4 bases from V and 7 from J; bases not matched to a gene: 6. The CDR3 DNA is TGTGCCAGCAGTTGGAACGGGAGGGGGAATGAGCAGTTCTTC. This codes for CASSWNGRGNEQFF.

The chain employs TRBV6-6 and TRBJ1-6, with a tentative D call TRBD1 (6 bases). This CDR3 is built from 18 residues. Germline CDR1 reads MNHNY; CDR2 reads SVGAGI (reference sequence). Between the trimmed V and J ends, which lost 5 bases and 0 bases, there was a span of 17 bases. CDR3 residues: CASSPLTGWSSYNSPLHF. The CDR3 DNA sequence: TGTGCCAGCAGTCCTCTGACAGGATGGAGCTCCTATAATTCACCCCTCCACTTT.

This CDR3 reads CASSEFRQGGTEAFF. The CDR3 coding sequence is TGTGCCAGCAGTGAATTCAGGCAGGGGGGCACTGAAGCTTTCTTT. The genes are TRBV2 and TRBJ1-1, with TRBD1 matching 7 bases. V gave up 2 bases and J gave up 4 bases; unmatched junction bases: 7. The CDR3 has 15 amino acids. Germline V lookup: CDR1 SNHLY, CDR2 FYNNEI.

This CDR3 reads CASGGLAYEQYF. For the CDR3, the DNA is TGTGCCAGCGGAGGACTAGCCTACGAGCAGTACTTC. The chain uses TRBV6-6 and TRBJ2-7, with 7 nucleotides matching TRBD2. CDR3 size: 12 residues. J was trimmed by 2 bases and V by 8 bases; bases with no gene match: 3. Germline CDR1 reads MNHNY; CDR2 reads SVGAGI (reference sequence).

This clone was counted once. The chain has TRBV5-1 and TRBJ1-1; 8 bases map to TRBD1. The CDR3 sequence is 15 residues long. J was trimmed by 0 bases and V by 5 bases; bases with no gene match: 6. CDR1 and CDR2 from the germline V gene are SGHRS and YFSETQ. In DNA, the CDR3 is TGCGCCAGCAGGCGGACAGGGCCCTTGAACACTGAAGCTTTCTTT. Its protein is CASRRTGPLNTEAFF.